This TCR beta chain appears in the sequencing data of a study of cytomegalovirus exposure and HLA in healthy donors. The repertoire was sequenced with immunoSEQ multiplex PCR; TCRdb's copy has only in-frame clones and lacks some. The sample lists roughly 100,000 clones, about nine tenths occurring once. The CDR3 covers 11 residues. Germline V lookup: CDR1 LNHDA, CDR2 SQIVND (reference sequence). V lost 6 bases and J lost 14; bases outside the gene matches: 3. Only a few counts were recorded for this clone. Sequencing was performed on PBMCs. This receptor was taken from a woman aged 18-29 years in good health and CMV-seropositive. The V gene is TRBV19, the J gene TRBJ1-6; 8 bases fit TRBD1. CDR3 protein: CASRGQVSLHF. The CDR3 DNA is TGTGCCAGTAGGGGACAGGTATCCCTCCACTTT.